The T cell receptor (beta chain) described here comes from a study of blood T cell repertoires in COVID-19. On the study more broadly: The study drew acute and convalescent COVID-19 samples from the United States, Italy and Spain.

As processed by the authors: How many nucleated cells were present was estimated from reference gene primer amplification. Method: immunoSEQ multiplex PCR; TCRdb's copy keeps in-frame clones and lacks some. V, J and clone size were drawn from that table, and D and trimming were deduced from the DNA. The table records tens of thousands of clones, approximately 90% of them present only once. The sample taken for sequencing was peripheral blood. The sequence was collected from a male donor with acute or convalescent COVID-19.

CDR3 nucleotides: TGCGCCAGCAGCCGGACAGGGAATAGGGAGACCCAGTACTTC. Its protein is CASSRTGNRETQYF. J is TRBJ2-5 and V is TRBV5-1, with 8 bases identical to TRBD1. Germline-derived CDR1 and CDR2 are SGHRS and YFSETQ. The CDR3 has 14 amino acids. V dropped 4 bases and J dropped 5; count of bases not matched to a gene: 7.